This TCR beta chain stems from a study of shared clonotypes between healthy human individuals. This table comes from immunoSEQ multiplex PCR, and its TCRdb copy is limited to in-frame clones, with some not included. The sample lists roughly 720,000 clones, about 90% seen once, with less than 40% in the top ten. The CDR3 length is 17 residues. J gave up 3 bases and V 4 bases, and 14 bases lay outside the gene matches. The germline gives CDR1 MNHEY, CDR2 SMNVEV (reference sequence). CD8 memory combined CD45RO+ cells with CCR7-negative CD45RA+ TemRA cells. The sequence came from a man aged 18 to 35 in good health. Some clones in this sample may be carry-over from other donors' samples. The chain couples TRBV27 to TRBJ2-5; TRBD1 agrees at 7 bases. The sequenced material came from memory CD8+ T cells from PBMCs. Sample subset: CD45RO+ cells pooled with CCR7-negative TemRA cells. In DNA, the CDR3 is TGTGCCAGCAGTTCCTACCAAGGGGGCATAGAAAAAGAGACCCAGTACTTC. It is translated as CASSSYQGGIEKETQYF.